This is a list of T cell receptor beta chains from one sample in a study of T cell responses to AZD1222 COVID-19 vaccine. Sequenced by immunoSEQ multiplex PCR; TCRdb stores in-frame clones only, minus some. In the table there are roughly 120,000 clones, around 85% of which are singletons. The sample consisted of peripheral blood, taken on day 0 of AZD1222 vaccination. The receptors were sampled from an adult in good health. Each CDR3 is given with its conserved first and last residue. Fields, in order: V gene, J gene, clone size, CDR3 length, D gene, CDR3 protein, CDR3 DNA. The D gene is left open where the match is weak. The size entry is marked missing in some rows and otherwise reads once, few, many or a size class.

V: TRBV5-4; J: TRBJ1-2; size: NA; length: 13; D: NA; CDR3: CASSYPGREGYTF; DNA: TGTGCCAGCAGCTACCCAGGCCGCGAGGGCTACACCTTC
V: TRBV18; J: TRBJ1-4; size: NA; length: 16; D: TRBD1; CDR3: CASSAQGSTTNEKLFF; DNA: TGTGCCAGCTCAGCACAGGGGTCCACAACTAATGAAAAACTGTTTTTT
V: TRBV6-6; J: TRBJ2-2; size: few; length: 14; D: NA; CDR3: CASSSGSNTGELFF; DNA: TGTGCCAGCAGTTCCGGCTCGAACACCGGGGAGCTGTTTTTT
V: TRBV7-9; J: TRBJ1-4; size: once; length: 15; D: NA; CDR3: CATADVVRGREKLFF; DNA: TGTGCCACCGCGGACGTAGTGAGGGGGAGAGAAAAACTGTTTTTT
V: TRBV9; J: TRBJ1-1; size: NA; length: 14; D: TRBD1; CDR3: CASSPGTGGSEAFF; DNA: TGTGCCAGCAGCCCAGGGACAGGGGGATCTGAAGCTTTCTTT
V: TRBV12-5; J: TRBJ2-7; size: few; length: 16; D: TRBD2; CDR3: CASGVSGRTTSYEQYF; DNA: TGTGCTAGTGGGGTTAGCGGGAGGACCACTTCCTACGAGCAGTACTTC
V: TRBV12-3/TRBV12-4; J: TRBJ1-5; size: NA; length: 13; D: NA; CDR3: CASTPDGNQPQHF; DNA: TGTGCCAGCACCCCGGACGGCAATCAGCCCCAGCATTTT
V: TRBV7-9; J: TRBJ2-3; size: few; length: 15; D: NA; CDR3: CASRPSLRPPDTQYF; DNA: TGTGCCAGCAGACCTAGCCTCAGGCCGCCAGATACGCAGTATTTT
V: TRBV19; J: TRBJ2-3; size: NA; length: 16; D: NA; CDR3: CASSSSFSSGTDTQYF; DNA: TGTGCCAGTAGTTCGTCTTTTTCTTCAGGCACAGATACGCAGTATTTT
V: TRBV9; J: TRBJ2-5; size: once; length: 14; D: NA; CDR3: CASSVDSGGQTQYF; DNA: TGTGCCAGCAGCGTAGATTCCGGGGGCCAGACCCAGTACTTC
V: TRBV7-2; J: TRBJ1-2; size: NA; length: 16; D: TRBD1; CDR3: CASSFTGAGTNYGYTF; DNA: TGTGCCAGCAGCTTCACAGGGGCGGGGACGAACTATGGCTACACCTTC
V: TRBV6-5; J: TRBJ1-2; size: NA; length: 14; D: NA; CDR3: CASSYREVFYGYTF; DNA: TGTGCCAGCAGTTACAGGGAGGTCTTCTATGGCTACACCTTC
V: TRBV6-5; J: TRBJ2-1; size: NA; length: 12; D: TRBD2; CDR3: CASSLAGGRVFF; DNA: TGTGCCAGCAGTTTAGCGGGAGGGAGGGTGTTCTTC
V: TRBV9; J: TRBJ1-1; size: NA; length: 13; D: NA; CDR3: CASSAEFNTEAFF; DNA: TGTGCCAGCAGCGCTGAATTTAACACTGAAGCTTTCTTT
V: TRBV2; J: TRBJ1-5; size: NA; length: 16; D: TRBD1; CDR3: CASSVGRTGTNQPQHF; DNA: TGTGCCAGCAGTGTTGGTAGGACAGGGACAAACCAGCCCCAGCATTTT
V: TRBV18; J: TRBJ2-7; size: NA; length: 13; D: NA; CDR3: CASSDGQSYEQYF; DNA: TGTGCCAGCTCAGACGGACAGTCCTACGAGCAGTACTTC
V: TRBV28; J: TRBJ1-6; size: NA; length: 14; D: TRBD1; CDR3: CATPADQGGSPLHF; DNA: TGTGCCACCCCTGCGGACCAGGGGGGATCACCCCTCCACTTT
V: TRBV14; J: TRBJ1-2; size: NA; length: 13; D: NA; CDR3: CASSPFVLSGYTF; DNA: TGTGCCAGCAGCCCCTTTGTACTATCTGGCTACACCTTC
V: TRBV29-1; J: TRBJ1-3; size: NA; length: 13; D: NA; CDR3: CSTREGNGNTIYF; DNA: TGCAGCACCCGGGAGGGGAACGGAAACACCATATATTTT
V: TRBV19; J: TRBJ2-2; size: NA; length: 15; D: NA; CDR3: CASSGPGRVTGELFF; DNA: TGTGCCAGTAGTGGGCCGGGACGGGTAACCGGGGAGCTGTTTTTT
V: TRBV27; J: TRBJ2-4; size: NA; length: 16; D: NA; CDR3: CASSLEGKAGKNIQYF; DNA: TGTGCCAGCAGTTTAGAAGGGAAGGCTGGCAAAAACATTCAGTACTTC
V: TRBV25-1; J: TRBJ1-1; size: NA; length: 13; D: NA; CDR3: CASRVLSGVEAFF; DNA: TGTGCCAGCAGGGTCCTATCCGGGGTTGAAGCTTTCTTT
V: TRBV7-9; J: TRBJ2-2; size: NA; length: 15; D: TRBD1; CDR3: CASSLRQGNTGELFF; DNA: TGTGCCAGCAGCCTGCGACAGGGAAACACCGGGGAGCTGTTTTTT
V: TRBV10-3; J: TRBJ1-2; size: NA; length: 13; D: NA; CDR3: CAIRVAGTGGYTF; DNA: TGTGCCATCAGGGTTGCAGGGACGGGGGGCTACACCTTC
V: TRBV24-1; J: TRBJ1-1; size: NA; length: 16; D: TRBD1; CDR3: CATSEPDRGRNTEAFF; DNA: TGTGCCACCAGTGAACCCGACAGGGGCCGGAACACTGAAGCTTTCTTT
V: TRBV5-8; J: TRBJ2-5; size: NA; length: 13; D: NA; CDR3: CASSPPGRETQYF; DNA: TGTGCCAGCAGCCCTCCGGGACGAGAGACCCAGTACTTC
V: TRBV19; J: TRBJ1-2; size: NA; length: 16; D: TRBD1; CDR3: CASIPRGDRGNYGYTF; DNA: TGTGCCAGTATCCCCCGGGGGGACAGGGGTAACTATGGCTACACCTTC
V: TRBV18; J: TRBJ2-1; size: NA; length: 14; D: TRBD1; CDR3: CASSGQALFNEQFF; DNA: TGTGCCAGCTCGGGACAGGCCCTATTCAATGAGCAGTTCTTC
V: TRBV7-9; J: TRBJ1-1; size: NA; length: 15; D: NA; CDR3: CASSPLRGGNTEAFF; DNA: TGTGCCAGCAGCCCACTGCGGGGGGGGAACACTGAAGCTTTCTTT
V: TRBV6-5; J: TRBJ2-5; size: NA; length: 14; D: TRBD1; CDR3: CASSYGTGGETQYF; DNA: TGTGCCAGCAGTTACGGGACAGGGGGGGAGACCCAGTACTTC
V: TRBV7-2; J: TRBJ2-5; size: NA; length: 15; D: NA; CDR3: CASSSNALAGGTQYF; DNA: TGTGCCAGCAGCTCGAACGCACTAGCAGGCGGGACCCAGTACTTC
V: TRBV19; J: TRBJ2-7; size: once; length: 15; D: TRBD2; CDR3: CASSLFGGGSHEQYF; DNA: TGTGCCAGTAGTTTGTTTGGGGGGGGGAGCCACGAGCAGTACTTC
V: TRBV24-1; J: TRBJ1-2; size: NA; length: 14; D: NA; CDR3: CATSDTGTSSGYTF; DNA: TGTGCCACCAGTGACACCGGGACTTCCTCTGGCTACACCTTC
V: TRBV7-8; J: TRBJ1-6; size: NA; length: 15; D: TRBD1; CDR3: CASSGKTGIGSPLHF; DNA: TGTGCCAGCAGCGGAAAGACAGGGATTGGTTCACCCCTCCACTTT
V: TRBV5-5; J: TRBJ1-4; size: NA; length: 15; D: NA; CDR3: CASSSLSGLNEKLFF; DNA: TGTGCCAGCAGCTCGTTATCAGGACTGAATGAAAAACTGTTTTTT
V: TRBV7-9; J: TRBJ1-6; size: NA; length: 15; D: NA; CDR3: CASSLVSQGRTPLHF; DNA: TGTGCCAGCAGCTTAGTATCGCAGGGTAGGACACCCCTCCACTTT
V: TRBV27; J: TRBJ2-1; size: once; length: 15; D: TRBD1; CDR3: CASRRHSGTDNEQFF; DNA: TGTGCCAGCAGGCGACATTCCGGGACAGATAATGAGCAGTTCTTC
V: TRBV9; J: TRBJ2-1; size: NA; length: 15; D: TRBD2; CDR3: CASSETSGRGNEQFF; DNA: TGTGCCAGCAGCGAGACTAGCGGGAGAGGCAATGAGCAGTTCTTC
V: TRBV28; J: TRBJ1-6; size: many; length: 13; D: NA; CDR3: CASSLLQGQPLHF; DNA: TGTGCCAGCAGTTTACTTCAGGGGCAACCCCTCCACTTT
V: TRBV27; J: TRBJ1-6; size: NA; length: 13; D: NA; CDR3: CASSPPWGSPLHF; DNA: TGTGCCAGCAGTCCCCCGTGGGGTTCACCCCTCCACTTT
V: TRBV5-1; J: TRBJ1-3; size: NA; length: 15; D: NA; CDR3: CASSLLALSGNTIYF; DNA: TGCGCCAGCAGCTTGTTAGCCCTCTCTGGAAACACCATATATTTT
V: TRBV9; J: TRBJ1-1; size: NA; length: 16; D: NA; CDR3: CASTSQGRGMNTEAFF; DNA: TGTGCCAGCACAAGTCAGGGAAGGGGGATGAACACTGAAGCTTTCTTT
V: TRBV9; J: TRBJ2-4; size: NA; length: 13; D: NA; CDR3: CASTFRGKNIQYF; DNA: TGTGCCAGCACGTTTCGGGGAAAAAACATTCAGTACTTC
V: TRBV7-9; J: TRBJ2-1; size: NA; length: 14; D: TRBD2; CDR3: CASSLEGLAGGVFF; DNA: TGTGCCAGCAGCTTAGAAGGTCTTGCGGGAGGAGTGTTCTTC
V: TRBV7-2; J: TRBJ1-2; size: few; length: 15; D: NA; CDR3: CASSSLSTGNYGYTF; DNA: TGTGCCAGCAGCTCACTAAGTACAGGGAACTATGGCTACACCTTC